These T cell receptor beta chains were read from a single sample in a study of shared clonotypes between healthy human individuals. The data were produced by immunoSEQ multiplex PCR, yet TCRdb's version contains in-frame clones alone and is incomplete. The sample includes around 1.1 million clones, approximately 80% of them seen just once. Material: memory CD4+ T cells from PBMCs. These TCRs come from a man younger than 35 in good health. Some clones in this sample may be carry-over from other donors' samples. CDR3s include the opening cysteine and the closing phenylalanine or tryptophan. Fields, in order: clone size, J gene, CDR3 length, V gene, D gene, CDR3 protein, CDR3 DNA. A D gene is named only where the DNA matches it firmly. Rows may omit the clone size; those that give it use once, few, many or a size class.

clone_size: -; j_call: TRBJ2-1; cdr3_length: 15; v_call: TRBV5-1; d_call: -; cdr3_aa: CASSLPSSSYNEQFF; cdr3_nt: TGCGCCAGCAGCTTGCCCTCTAGCTCCTACAATGAGCAGTTCTTC
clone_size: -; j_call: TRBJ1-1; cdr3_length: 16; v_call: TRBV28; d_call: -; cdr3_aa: CASSREGTGTYTEAFF; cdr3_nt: TGTGCCAGCAGCCGAGAGGGTACAGGGACCTACACTGAAGCTTTCTTT
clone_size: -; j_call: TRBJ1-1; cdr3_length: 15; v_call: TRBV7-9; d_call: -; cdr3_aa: CASSSRTVPNTEAFF; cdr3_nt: TGTGCCAGCAGCTCGCGGACAGTACCGAACACTGAAGCTTTCTTT
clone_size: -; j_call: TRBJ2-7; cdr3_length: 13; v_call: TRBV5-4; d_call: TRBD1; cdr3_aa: CASSRDRRGEQYF; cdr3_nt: TGTGCCAGCAGCCGGGACAGGAGGGGCGAGCAGTACTTC
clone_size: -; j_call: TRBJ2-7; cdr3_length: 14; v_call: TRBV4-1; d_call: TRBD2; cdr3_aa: CASSQGLAGEEQYF; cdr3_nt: TGCGCCAGCAGCCAAGGACTAGCGGGAGAAGAGCAGTACTTC
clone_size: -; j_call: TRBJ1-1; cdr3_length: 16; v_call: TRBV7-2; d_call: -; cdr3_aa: CASSLLGRALNTEAFF; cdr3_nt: TGTGCCAGCAGCTTATTGGGCAGGGCATTGAACACTGAAGCTTTCTTT
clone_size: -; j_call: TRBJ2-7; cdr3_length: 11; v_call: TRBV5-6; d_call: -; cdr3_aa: CASSSVREQYF; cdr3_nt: TGTGCCAGCAGCTCGGTTCGGGAGCAGTACTTC
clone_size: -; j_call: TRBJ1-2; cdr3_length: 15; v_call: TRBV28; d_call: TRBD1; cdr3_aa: CASRTPGTGAHGYTF; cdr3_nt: TGTGCCAGCAGGACCCCCGGGACAGGGGCCCACGGCTACACCTTC
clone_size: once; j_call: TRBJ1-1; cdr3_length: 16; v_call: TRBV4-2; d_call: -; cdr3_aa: CASSQPTGTLGTEAFF; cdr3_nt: TGTGCCAGCAGCCAACCTACCGGGACCTTGGGCACTGAAGCTTTCTTT
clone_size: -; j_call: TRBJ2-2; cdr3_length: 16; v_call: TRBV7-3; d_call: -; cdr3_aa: CASSLMNRGGTGELFF; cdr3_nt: TGTGCCAGCAGCTTAATGAACAGGGGAGGCACCGGGGAGCTGTTTTTT
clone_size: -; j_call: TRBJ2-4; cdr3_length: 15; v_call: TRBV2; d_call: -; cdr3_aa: CASSLGGEAKNIQYF; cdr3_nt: TGTGCCAGCAGTCTTGGGGGCGAAGCCAAAAACATTCAGTACTTC
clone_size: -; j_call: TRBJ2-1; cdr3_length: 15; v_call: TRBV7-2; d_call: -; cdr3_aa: CASSLAGESYNEQFF; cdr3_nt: TGTGCCAGCAGCTTAGCGGGAGAATCCTACAATGAGCAGTTCTTC
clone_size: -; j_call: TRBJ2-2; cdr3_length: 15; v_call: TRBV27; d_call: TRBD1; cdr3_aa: CASSSQGIVAGELFF; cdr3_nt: TGTGCCAGCAGTTCACAGGGGATTGTGGCCGGGGAGCTGTTTTTT
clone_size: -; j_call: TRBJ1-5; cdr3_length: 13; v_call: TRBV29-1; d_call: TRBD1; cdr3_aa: CSVGQGTNQPQHF; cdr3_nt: TGCAGCGTGGGACAGGGCACTAATCAGCCCCAGCATTTT
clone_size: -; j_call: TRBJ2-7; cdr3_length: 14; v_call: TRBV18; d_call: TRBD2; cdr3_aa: CASSPGLADSMEYF; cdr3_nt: TGTGCCAGCTCACCGGGACTAGCGGATTCAATGGAGTACTTC
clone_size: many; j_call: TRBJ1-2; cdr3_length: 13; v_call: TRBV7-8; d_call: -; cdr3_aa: CASSFGGNYGYTF; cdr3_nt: TGTGCCAGCAGCTTTGGGGGTAACTATGGCTACACCTTC
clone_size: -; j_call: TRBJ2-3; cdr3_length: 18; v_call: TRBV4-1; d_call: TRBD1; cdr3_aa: CASSQDAPGQGLTDTQYF; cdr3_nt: TGCGCCAGCAGCCAGGATGCCCCGGGACAGGGCCTCACAGATACGCAGTATTTT
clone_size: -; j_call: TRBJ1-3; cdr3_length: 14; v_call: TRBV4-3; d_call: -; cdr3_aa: CASSQEREGYTIYF; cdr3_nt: TGCGCCAGCAGCCAAGAGAGGGAGGGGTACACCATATATTTT
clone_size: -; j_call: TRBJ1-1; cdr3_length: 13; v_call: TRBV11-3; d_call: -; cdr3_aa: CASSPLAGTEAFF; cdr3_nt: TGTGCCAGCAGCCCACTGGCCGGGACTGAAGCTTTCTTT
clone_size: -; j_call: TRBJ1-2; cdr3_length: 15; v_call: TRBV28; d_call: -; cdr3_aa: CASSLRQVEIYGYTF; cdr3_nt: TGTGCCAGCAGTTTAAGGCAGGTCGAGATTTATGGCTACACCTTC
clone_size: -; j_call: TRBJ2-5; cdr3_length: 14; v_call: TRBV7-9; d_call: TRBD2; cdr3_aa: CASSSGLAFETQYF; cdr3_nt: TGTGCCAGCAGCTCGGGACTAGCGTTCGAGACCCAGTACTTC
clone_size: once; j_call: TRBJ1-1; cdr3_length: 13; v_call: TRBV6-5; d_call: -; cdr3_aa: CASSYSPWAQAFF; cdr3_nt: TGTGCCAGCAGTTACTCGCCGTGGGCCCAAGCTTTCTTT
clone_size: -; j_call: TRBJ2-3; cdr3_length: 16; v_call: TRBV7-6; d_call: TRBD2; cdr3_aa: CASSLLSGRGVDTQYF; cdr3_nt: TGTGCCAGCAGCTTATTAAGCGGGAGAGGGGTTGATACGCAGTATTTT
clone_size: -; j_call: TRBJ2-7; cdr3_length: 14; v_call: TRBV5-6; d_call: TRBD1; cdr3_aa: CASSLRGPGGEQYF; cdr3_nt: TGTGCCAGCAGCCTAAGGGGGCCCGGCGGGGAGCAGTACTTC
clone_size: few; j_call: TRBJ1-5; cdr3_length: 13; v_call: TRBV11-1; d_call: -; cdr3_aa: CASSVGGDKPQHF; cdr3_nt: TGTGCCAGCAGCGTCGGGGGTGATAAGCCCCAGCATTTT
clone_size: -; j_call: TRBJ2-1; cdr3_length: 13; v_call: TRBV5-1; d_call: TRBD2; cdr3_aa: CASSFGGYNEQFF; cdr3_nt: TGCGCCAGCAGCTTCGGGGGGTACAATGAGCAGTTCTTC
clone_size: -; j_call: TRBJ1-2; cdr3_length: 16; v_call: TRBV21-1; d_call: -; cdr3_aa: CASSEEEREGQDGYTF; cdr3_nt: TGTGCCAGCAGCGAGGAGGAGCGAGAGGGACAGGATGGCTACACCTTC
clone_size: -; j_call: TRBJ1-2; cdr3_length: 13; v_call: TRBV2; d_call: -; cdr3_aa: CASRTDNKYGYTF; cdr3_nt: TGTGCCAGCCGGACCGACAACAAGTATGGCTACACCTTC
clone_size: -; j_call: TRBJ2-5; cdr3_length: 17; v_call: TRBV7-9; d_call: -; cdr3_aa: CASATGWGRGGGETQYF; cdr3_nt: TGTGCCAGCGCCACGGGCTGGGGTCGGGGAGGTGGAGAGACCCAGTACTTC
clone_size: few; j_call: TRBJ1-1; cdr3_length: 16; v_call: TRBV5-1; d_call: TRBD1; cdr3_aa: CASSQAPGQRHTEAFF; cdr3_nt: TGCGCCAGCAGCCAAGCGCCGGGACAGAGACACACTGAAGCTTTCTTT
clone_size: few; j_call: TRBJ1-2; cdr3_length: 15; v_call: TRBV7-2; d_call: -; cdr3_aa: CASSLGLRQAAGYTF; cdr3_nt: TGTGCCAGCAGCTTAGGCCTAAGACAGGCGGCGGGCTACACCTTC
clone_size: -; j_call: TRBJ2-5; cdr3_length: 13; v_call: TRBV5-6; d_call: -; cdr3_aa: CASSRGAGETQYF; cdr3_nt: TGTGCCAGCAGCCGGGGGGCCGGGGAGACCCAGTACTTC
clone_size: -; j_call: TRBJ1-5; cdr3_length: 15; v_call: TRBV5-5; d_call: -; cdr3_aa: CASTPQIQLNQPQHF; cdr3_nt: TGTGCCAGCACCCCGCAAATCCAGCTCAATCAGCCCCAGCATTTT
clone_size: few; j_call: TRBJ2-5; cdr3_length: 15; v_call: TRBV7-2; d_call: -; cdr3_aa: CASSSQGPDQETQYF; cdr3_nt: TGTGCCAGCAGCTCGCAGGGCCCGGACCAAGAGACCCAGTACTTC
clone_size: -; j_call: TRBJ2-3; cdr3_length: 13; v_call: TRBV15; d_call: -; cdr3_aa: CATSRQRTDTQYF; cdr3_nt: TGTGCCACCAGCAGACAACGGACAGATACGCAGTATTTT
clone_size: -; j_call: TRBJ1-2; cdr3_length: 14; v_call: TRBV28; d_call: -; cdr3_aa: CASSLSPGFFGYTF; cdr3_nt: TGTGCCAGCAGTTTATCCCCCGGTTTCTTTGGCTACACCTTC
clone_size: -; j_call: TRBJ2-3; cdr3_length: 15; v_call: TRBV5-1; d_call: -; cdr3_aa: CASSFGGASTDTQYF; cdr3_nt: TGCGCCAGCAGCTTTGGGGGGGCTAGCACAGATACGCAGTATTTT
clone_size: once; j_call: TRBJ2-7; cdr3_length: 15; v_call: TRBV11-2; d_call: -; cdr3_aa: CASSQDSDRSYEQYF; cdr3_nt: TGTGCCAGCAGCCAAGATTCGGACAGATCCTACGAGCAGTACTTC
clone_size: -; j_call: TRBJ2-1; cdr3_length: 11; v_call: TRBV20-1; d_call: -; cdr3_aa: CSAWFGNEQFF; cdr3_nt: TGCAGTGCTTGGTTTGGCAATGAGCAGTTCTTC
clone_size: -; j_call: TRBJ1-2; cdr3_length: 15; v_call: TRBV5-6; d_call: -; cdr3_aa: CASSFIYSMSYGYTF; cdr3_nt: TGTGCCAGCAGCTTTATCTACTCAATGTCCTATGGCTACACCTTC
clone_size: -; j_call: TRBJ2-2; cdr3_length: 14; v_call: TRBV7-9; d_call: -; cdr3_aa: CASSLVIEAGELFF; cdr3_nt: TGTGCCAGCAGCTTAGTGATAGAGGCCGGGGAGCTGTTTTTT
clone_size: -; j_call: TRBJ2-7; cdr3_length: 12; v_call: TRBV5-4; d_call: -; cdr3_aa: CASNSGTGEQYF; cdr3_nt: TGTGCCAGCAACTCGGGCACAGGAGAGCAGTACTTC
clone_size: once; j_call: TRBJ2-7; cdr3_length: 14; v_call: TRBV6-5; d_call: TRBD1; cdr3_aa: CASSSLGQGTEQYF; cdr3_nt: TGTGCCAGCAGTTCCCTAGGACAGGGGACCGAGCAGTACTTC
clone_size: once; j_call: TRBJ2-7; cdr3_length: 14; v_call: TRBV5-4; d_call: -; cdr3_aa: CASSLDSYSYEQYF; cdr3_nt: TGTGCCAGCAGCTTGGACTCTTACTCCTACGAGCAGTACTTC
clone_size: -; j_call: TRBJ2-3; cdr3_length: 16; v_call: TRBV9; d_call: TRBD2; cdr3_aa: CASSAGLAPSPDTQYF; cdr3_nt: TGTGCCAGCAGCGCAGGACTAGCCCCCAGCCCCGATACGCAGTATTTT
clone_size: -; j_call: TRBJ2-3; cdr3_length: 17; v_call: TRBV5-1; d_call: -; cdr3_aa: CASSAGGSGSAGDTQYF; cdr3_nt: TGCGCCAGCAGCGCCGGCGGCAGCGGGTCAGCCGGCGATACGCAGTATTTT
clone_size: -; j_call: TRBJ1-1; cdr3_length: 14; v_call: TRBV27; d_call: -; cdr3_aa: CASTRAGLNTEAFF; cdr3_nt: TGTGCCAGCACCAGGGCAGGGCTGAACACTGAAGCTTTCTTT
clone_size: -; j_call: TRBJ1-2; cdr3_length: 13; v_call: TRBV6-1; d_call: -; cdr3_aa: CASNRDGHYGYTF; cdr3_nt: TGTGCCAGCAATAGAGACGGTCACTATGGCTACACCTTC
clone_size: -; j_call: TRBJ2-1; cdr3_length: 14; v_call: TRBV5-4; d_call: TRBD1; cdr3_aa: CASSSSTGDNEQFF; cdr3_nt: TGTGCCAGCAGCTCGTCCACAGGGGACAATGAGCAGTTCTTC
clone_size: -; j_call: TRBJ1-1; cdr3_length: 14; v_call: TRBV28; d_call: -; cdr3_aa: CASSDDTKNTEAFF; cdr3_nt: TGTGCCAGCAGTGATGACACAAAGAACACTGAAGCTTTCTTT